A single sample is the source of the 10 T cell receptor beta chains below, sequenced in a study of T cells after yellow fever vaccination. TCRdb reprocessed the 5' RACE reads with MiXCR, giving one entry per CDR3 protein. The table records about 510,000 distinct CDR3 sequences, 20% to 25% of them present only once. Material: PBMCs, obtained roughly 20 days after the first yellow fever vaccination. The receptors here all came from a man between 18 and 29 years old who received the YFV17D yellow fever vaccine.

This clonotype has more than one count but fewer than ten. The CDR3: CASSARTSGGFNEQFF. The CDR3 DNA reads as TGCGCCAGCAGCGCCCGGACTAGCGGGGGTTTCAATGAGCAGTTCTTC. The chain couples TRBV5-1 to TRBJ2-1; 13 bases are shared with TRBD2. The CDR3 sequence is 16 residues long. After removal of 4 bases from V and 6 bases from J, the junction contained 7 bases not matched to a gene. Germline CDR1 SGHRS, CDR2 YFSETQ.

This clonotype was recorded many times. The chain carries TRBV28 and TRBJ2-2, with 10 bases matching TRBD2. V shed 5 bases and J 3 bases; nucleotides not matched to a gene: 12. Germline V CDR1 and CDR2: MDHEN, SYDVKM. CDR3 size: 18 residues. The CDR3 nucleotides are TGTGCCAGCAGTGCGCTAGCGGGGGTGCCAACCTACACCGGGGAGCTGTTTTTT. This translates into CASSALAGVPTYTGELFF. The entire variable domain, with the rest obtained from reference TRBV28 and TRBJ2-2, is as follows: DVKVTQSSRYLVKRTGEKVFLECVQDMDHENMFWYRQDPGLGLRLIYFSYDVKMKEKGDIPEGYSVSREKKERFSLILESASTNQTSMYLCASSALAGVPTYTGELFFGEGSRLTVL.

The CDR3 DNA follows: TGTGCCAGCAGCGGCCCTGAGGCAGAGACCCAGTACTTC. Protein: CASSGPEAETQYF. The rearrangement joins TRBV6-2 or TRBV6-3 to TRBJ2-5; D is uncertain. V lost 6 bases and J 4 bases, leaving 12 bases between the germline ends. Germline CDR1 reads MNHEY; CDR2 reads SVGEGT. This CDR3 is built from 13 residues.

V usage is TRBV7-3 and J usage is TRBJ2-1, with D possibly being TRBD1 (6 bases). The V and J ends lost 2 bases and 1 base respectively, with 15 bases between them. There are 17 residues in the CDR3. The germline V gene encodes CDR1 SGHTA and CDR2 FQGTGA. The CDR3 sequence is CASSLLPGQGSYNEQFF. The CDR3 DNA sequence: TGTGCCAGCAGCTTACTTCCCGGGCAGGGGTCCTACAATGAGCAGTTCTTC.

The CDR3 DNA is TGCAGTGCTAGCCCCCGACTAGCGGGGAACACCGGGGAGCTGTTTTTT. This translates into CSASPRLAGNTGELFF. This rearrangement joins TRBV20-1 to TRBJ2-2; 10 bases agree with TRBD2. The CDR3 length is 16 residues. The V gene end was trimmed by 3 bases and the J gene end by 1 base; junction bases not matched to a gene: 5. Per the germline V gene, CDR1 is DFQATT and CDR2 is SNEGSKA (reference sequence).

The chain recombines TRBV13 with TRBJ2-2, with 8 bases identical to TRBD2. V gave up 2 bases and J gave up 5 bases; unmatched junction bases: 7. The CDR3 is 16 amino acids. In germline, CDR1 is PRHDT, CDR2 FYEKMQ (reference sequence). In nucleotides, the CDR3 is TGTGCCAGCAGCTTACTGCTAGCGGGTGTGACCGGGGAGCTGTTTTTT. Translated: CASSLLLAGVTGELFF.

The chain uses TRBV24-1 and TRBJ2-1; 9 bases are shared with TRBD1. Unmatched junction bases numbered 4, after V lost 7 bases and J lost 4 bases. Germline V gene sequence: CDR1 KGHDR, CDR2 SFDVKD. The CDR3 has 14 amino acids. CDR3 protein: CATRPGQGYNEQFF. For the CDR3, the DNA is TGTGCCACCAGGCCGGGACAGGGTTACAATGAGCAGTTCTTC.

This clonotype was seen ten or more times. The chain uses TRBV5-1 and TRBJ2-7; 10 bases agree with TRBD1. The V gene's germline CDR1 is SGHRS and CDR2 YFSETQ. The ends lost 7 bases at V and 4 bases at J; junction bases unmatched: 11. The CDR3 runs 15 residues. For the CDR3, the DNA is TGCGCCAGCGCCCGCTCCGGGACAGGGGAGTACGAGCAGTACTTC. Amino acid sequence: CASARSGTGEYEQYF.

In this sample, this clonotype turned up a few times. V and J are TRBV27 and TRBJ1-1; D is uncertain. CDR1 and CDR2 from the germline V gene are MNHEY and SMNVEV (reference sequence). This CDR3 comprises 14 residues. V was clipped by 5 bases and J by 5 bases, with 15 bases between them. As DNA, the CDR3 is TGTGCCAGCAGTCCTGCGGGGTTTTTAACTGAAGCTTTCTTT. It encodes CASSPAGFLTEAFF.

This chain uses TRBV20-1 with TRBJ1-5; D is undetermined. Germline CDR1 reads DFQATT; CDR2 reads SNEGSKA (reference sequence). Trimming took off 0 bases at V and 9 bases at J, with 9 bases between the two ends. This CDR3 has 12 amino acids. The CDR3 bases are TGCAGTGCTAGAGATCGCGTCTCGCCCCAGCATTTT. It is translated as CSARDRVSPQHF.